This paragraph covers one T cell receptor beta chain sequence. This sample was included in a study of blood T cell repertoires in COVID-19. About the study: Sample material is recorded as cDNA or gDNA derived from T cells, B-cell-depleted T cells, or PBMCs.

Libraries were prepared by immunoSEQ multiplex PCR; TCRdb keeps only in-frame clonotypes and omits some of them. The table has a few hundred thousand clones, 85% to 90% seen once. With 3 bases removed from V and 1 base from J, the gap between germline ends came to 9 bases. Germline assignment: CDR1 MDHEN and CDR2 SYDVKM. CDR3 size: 14 residues. Sequences were obtained from PBMCs or T cells enriched from blood (not recorded which). This TCR came from a woman in her forties or fifties who had recovered from COVID-19. This chain connects TRBV28 to TRBJ1-1; D is undetermined. The CDR3 region has the DNA TGTGCCAGCAGTTTGGTCCAGAAGAACACTGAAGCTTTCTTT. Translation: CASSLVQKNTEAFF.